These 18 T cell receptor beta chains came from one sample sequenced in a study of OX40 agonist ivuxolimab in advanced cancers. Profiling relied on immunoSEQ multiplex PCR, and the TCRdb table lists in-frame clones only, not all of them. The sample records more than 85,000 clones, about 90% being singletons. The specimen comprised CD4+ or CD8+ T cells sorted from blood, sampled in a trial of the OX40 agonist ivuxolimab. Every receptor here comes from an adult with an advanced solid tumor such as melanoma, head and neck, liver or kidney cancer.

The rearrangement links TRBV7-3 to TRBJ2-2; D is tentatively TRBD1 or TRBD2 (6 bases each). Germline V gene sequence: CDR1 SGHTA, CDR2 FQGTGA. The CDR3 sequence is 16 residues long. Trimming removed 7 bases from V and 5 bases from J, with 20 bases in between. CDR3 nucleotides: TGTGCCAGCACCGAGGGTTCGGGGGCGCGGACCGGGGAGCTGTTTTTT. It codes for CASTEGSGARTGELFF.

Here the CDR3 DNA reads TGTGCCAGCAGGGCGGACTTCCGGGGCAATTCACCCCTCCACTTT. Translating gives CASRADFRGNSPLHF. The rearrangement links TRBV5-4 to TRBJ1-6; the D gene is possibly TRBD1 (5 bases). The CDR3 runs to 15 residues. V lost 5 bases and J lost 7, with 16 bases in between. CDR1 is SGHNT, CDR2 YYREEE, per germline (reference sequence).

This chain joins TRBV19 and TRBJ2-7; D gene ambiguous. V shed 8 bases and J shed 2 bases, with 13 bases lying between them. Germline assignment: CDR1 LNHDA and CDR2 SQIVND (reference sequence). This CDR3 region has 13 residues. CDR3 DNA: TGTGCCAGTCTGGGTGCCGGCGCCTACGAGCAGTACTTC. This sequence encodes CASLGAGAYEQYF.

The genes are TRBV5-1 and TRBJ1-1, with D perhaps matching TRBD1 (6 bases). CDR1 and CDR2 (germline): SGHRS, YFSETQ. Trimming left V 4 bases short and J 3 bases short, with 10 bases between. CDR3 length: 13 residues. The CDR3 spells CASSLKGDTEAFF. CDR3 DNA sequence: TGCGCCAGCAGCCTCAAGGGGGACACTGAAGCTTTCTTT.

V usage is TRBV5-1 and J usage is TRBJ2-1; D is unclear. V dropped 0 bases and J dropped 0 bases, with 13 bases sitting between them. This CDR3 comprises 17 residues. Germline V CDR1 and CDR2: SGHRS, YFSETQ. The CDR3 loop reads CASSLGPPDLSYNEQFF. In DNA form, the CDR3 reads TGCGCCAGCAGCTTGGGACCCCCCGACCTCTCCTACAATGAGCAGTTCTTC. Full variable domain (missing parts from reference TRBV5-1 and TRBJ2-1): KAGVTQTPRYLIKTRGQQVTLSCSPISGHRSVSWYQQTPGQGLQFLFEYFSETQRNKGNFPGRFSGRQFSNSRSEMNVSTLELGDSALYLCASSLGPPDLSYNEQFFGPGTRLTVL.

The CDR3 nucleotides read TGTGCCAGCAGCTTAAACCCCCCGGGACAGGGCTTTAATGAAAAACTGTTTTTT. Translating it yields CASSLNPPGQGFNEKLFF. This chain uses TRBV7-2 with TRBJ1-4, with 9 bases identical to TRBD1. Germline loops: CDR1 SGHTA, CDR2 FQGNSA. V shed 2 bases and J 4 bases; nucleotides not matched to a gene: 11. The CDR3 is 18 residues long. The variable domain in full, completed from reference TRBV7-2 and TRBJ1-4, reads GAGVSQSPSNKVTEKGKDVELRCDPISGHTALYWYRQSLGQGLEFLIYFQGNSAPDKSGLPSDRFSAERTGGSVSTLTIQRTQQEDSAVYLCASSLNPPGQGFNEKLFFGSGTQLSVL.

This clone was detected only a few times. The chain recombines TRBV5-4 with TRBJ1-2; TRBD1 might be the D (5 bases). In germline, CDR1 is SGHNT, CDR2 YYREEE (reference sequence). Trimming cost V 4 bases and J 2 bases, with 15 bases left between them. This CDR3 spans 15 amino acids. Written as DNA, the CDR3 is TGTGCCAGCAGCCTACAAGGGGCCGAAAACTATGGCTACACCTTC. It is translated as CASSLQGAENYGYTF.

The CDR3 loop reads CASSPLAGSSYNEQFF. The DNA for the CDR3 is TGTGCCAGCAGCCCACTAGCGGGAAGCTCCTACAATGAGCAGTTCTTC. The chain couples TRBV14 to TRBJ2-1; 10 nucleotides match TRBD2. Per germline, CDR1 SGHDN and CDR2 FVKESK. CDR3 length equals 16 residues. The junction had 3 bases not matched to a gene; V was cut back by 4 bases and J by 0 bases. Full variable domain (outside the CDR3, taken from reference TRBV14 and TRBJ2-1): EAGVTQFPSHSVIEKGQTVTLRCDPISGHDNLYWYRRVMGKEIKFLLHFVKESKQDESGMPNNRFLAERTGGTYSTLKVQPAELEDSGVYFCASSPLAGSSYNEQFFGPGTRLTVL.

This chain joins TRBV5-1 and TRBJ1-1, with D possibly matching TRBD1 (5 bases). The CDR3 contains 15 residues. The V end was cut by 4 bases, the J end by 4 bases, with 17 bases between. Per germline, CDR1 SGHRS and CDR2 YFSETQ. CDR3 nucleotide sequence: TGCGCCAGCAGCCCCGGACACGTCATAGGCACTGAAGCTTTCTTT. The encoded protein is CASSPGHVIGTEAFF.

V is TRBV6-6 and J is TRBJ2-1; D unresolved. The V and J ends lost 5 bases and 9 bases respectively, with 8 bases between them. The CDR3 loop spans 11 amino acids. The germline gives CDR1 MNHNY, CDR2 SVGAGI (reference sequence). The CDR3 bases are TGTGCCAGCAGTGGAGCATCTGAGCAGTTCTTC. It yields the protein CASSGASEQFF.

This clone came up once. The chain joins TRBV5-4 to TRBJ2-3; 11 nucleotides match TRBD2. The CDR3 is 16 amino acids. Germline V gene lookup returns CDR1 SGHNT and CDR2 YYREEE (reference sequence). Unmatched junction bases numbered 10, after V lost 4 bases and J lost 6 bases. The CDR3 nucleotides read TGTGCCAGCAGCCCGCGCCTACTAGCGGGAGCGGATACGCAGTATTTT. Residues: CASSPRLLAGADTQYF.

Turning to this clone: The junction shows a germline mismatch at one end, possibly a read error. This sequence joins TRBV5-4 and TRBJ2-1, with 9 bases matching TRBD1. This CDR3 is 14 amino acids long. Germline CDR1 reads SGHNT; CDR2 reads YYREEE (reference sequence). Here the CDR3 reads CASSAPTGGYTRVF. The CDR3 DNA follows: TGTGCCAGCAGCGCCCCTACAGGGGGCTATACGAGGGTCTTC.

The chain uses TRBV5-1 and TRBJ2-2, with a tentative D call TRBD2 (5 bases). The CDR3 runs to 12 residues. V was shortened by 4 bases and J by 7 bases, with 8 bases between the two germline ends. The germline V gene encodes CDR1 SGHRS and CDR2 YFSETQ. CDR3 region: CASSHRGGELFF. CDR3 DNA sequence: TGCGCCAGCAGCCATCGGGGCGGGGAGCTGTTTTTT.

This rearrangement joins TRBV5-1 to TRBJ1-2; perhaps TRBD1 as D (5 bases). The CDR3 length is 15 residues. V lost 4 bases, J lost 2 bases, and 15 bases lay in between. Per germline, CDR1 SGHRS and CDR2 YFSETQ. The CDR3 nucleotides read TGCGCCAGCAGCGTATCTGAGACAGAAAACTATGGCTACACCTTC. Protein: CASSVSETENYGYTF. Drawing the rest from reference TRBV5-1 and TRBJ1-2, the complete variable domain is KAGVTQTPRYLIKTRGQQVTLSCSPISGHRSVSWYQQTPGQGLQFLFEYFSETQRNKGNFPGRFSGRQFSNSRSEMNVSTLELGDSALYLCASSVSETENYGYTFGSGTRLTVV.

This clone was seen a handful of times. The chain carries TRBV2 and TRBJ1-1; 9 bases match TRBD1. The CDR3 loop spans 13 amino acids. From germline, CDR1 is SNHLY and CDR2 FYNNEI. With 6 bases clipped from V and 4 bases from J, the junction kept 3 bases outside the gene matches. The CDR3: CASRGQGSTEAFF. The CDR3 DNA sequence: TGTGCCAGCAGAGGACAGGGGAGCACTGAAGCTTTCTTT.

The chain uses TRBV6-6 and TRBJ2-1; 8 nucleotides align to TRBD1. Germline V lookup: CDR1 MNHNY, CDR2 SVGAGI (reference sequence). The CDR3 covers 13 residues. The J segment lost 9 bases and the V segment lost 6 bases, leaving 7 bases of the junction unmatched. CDR3 region: CASSHAGGVEQFF. The CDR3 nucleotides read TGTGCCAGCAGCCACGCAGGGGGCGTTGAGCAGTTCTTC.

The chain links TRBV10-1 to TRBJ2-7; D is ambiguous. The CDR3 contains 14 residues. Trimming shortened V by 2 bases and J by 0 bases, and 8 bases separated the two germline ends. Germline-derived CDR1 and CDR2 are WNHNN and SYGVQD (reference sequence). CDR3 coding DNA: TGCGCCAGCAGTGAGCTCACAAGCTCCTACGAGCAGTACTTC. It encodes CASSELTSSYEQYF.

This chain links TRBV5-6 with TRBJ2-7, with 7 bases aligning to TRBD1. Germline V gene data show CDR1 as SGHDT and CDR2 as YYEEEE. The J segment lost 2 bases and the V segment lost 1 base, leaving 6 bases of the junction unmatched. The CDR3 extends over 15 amino acids. CDR3 in amino acids: CASSLWDRFTYEQYF. CDR3 coding DNA: TGTGCCAGCAGCTTGTGGGACAGATTTACCTACGAGCAGTACTTC.